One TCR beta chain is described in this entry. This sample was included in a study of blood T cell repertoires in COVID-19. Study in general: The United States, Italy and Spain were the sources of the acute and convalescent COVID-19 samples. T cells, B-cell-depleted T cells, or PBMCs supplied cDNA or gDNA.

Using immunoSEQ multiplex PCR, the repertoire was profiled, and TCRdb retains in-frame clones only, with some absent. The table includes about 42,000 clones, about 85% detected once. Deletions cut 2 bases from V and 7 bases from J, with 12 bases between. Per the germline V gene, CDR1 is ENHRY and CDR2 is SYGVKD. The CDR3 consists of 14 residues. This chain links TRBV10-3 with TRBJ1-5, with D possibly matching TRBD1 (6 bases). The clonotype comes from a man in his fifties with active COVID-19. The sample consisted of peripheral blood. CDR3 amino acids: CAISEGRGNQPQHF. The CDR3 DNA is TGTGCCATCAGTGAGGGCAGGGGTAACCAGCCCCAGCATTTT.